The clone carrying this TCR beta chain was seen only a few times. The sample is drawn from a study of cytomegalovirus exposure and HLA in healthy donors. CDR3 size: 14 residues. The V and J ends lost 4 bases and 8 bases respectively, with 16 bases between them. CDR1 is SGHDT and CDR2 is YYEEEE in the germline V gene. A multiplex PCR was run with 60 Vbeta primers and 13 Jbeta primers. Sequenced by immunoSEQ multiplex PCR; TCRdb stores in-frame clones only, minus some. The sample carries some 99,000 clones, around 86% recorded once. Sequencing input: PBMCs. This receptor was taken from a woman in her 30s in good health and CMV-seronegative. J is TRBJ1-3 and V is TRBV5-6; D is possibly TRBD1 (5 bases). The CDR3 loop reads CASSAGTGADTIYF. CDR3 DNA sequence: TGTGCCAGCAGCGCTGGTACAGGCGCGGACACCATATATTTT.